The next 30 T cell receptor beta chains were all read from a single sample in a study of tumor and adjacent non-tumor tissue in lung cancer. Three rounds of nested PCR, following a modified ARM-PCR protocol, produced the TCRbeta library. TCRdb ran MiXCR on the multiplex PCR reads and lists one entry per CDR3 protein. Among about 76,000 distinct CDR3 sequences listed, approximately 68% were seen once. The template was RNA from unsorted bulk tissue. Sequenced input: lung tumor tissue. These receptor sequences come from an older woman with non-small cell lung cancer.

About this clonotype itself: One junction end disagrees with the germline gene, perhaps due to a read error. This CDR3 is CVSGPTGYLSTDTQYF. The CDR3 DNA is TGCGTCAGCGGACCAACGGGGTACTTGAGCACAGATACGCAGTATTTT. The chain recombines TRBV5-1 with TRBJ2-3; D may be TRBD2 (5 bases). Germline loops: CDR1 SGHRS, CDR2 YFSETQ. The CDR3 runs 16 residues.

On this clonotype itself: The junction shows a germline mismatch at one end, possibly a read error. The J gene is TRBJ2-2, the V gene TRBV4-1, with D perhaps given as TRBD1 or TRBD2 (5 bases each). CDR1 and CDR2 (germline): MGHRA, YSYEKL. The CDR3 totals 16 residues. CDR3 protein: CASSQDNPSGMGELLF. CDR3 in DNA: TGCGCCAGTAGCCAAGACAACCCTAGTGGGATGGGGGAGCTGTTATTT.

This clonotype has just a few counts. A read error is possible here, since a much larger clone lies one base away. The chain uses TRBV12-3 or TRBV12-4 and TRBJ1-6; maybe TRBD1 (6 bases). The CDR3 spans 14 residues. CDR3 loop: CASSKGDPGSPPHF. The CDR3 DNA reads as TGTGCCAGCAGCAAGGGGGATCCGGGTTCACCCCCCCACTTT.

This clonotype was counted ten times or more. This chain connects TRBV4-1 to TRBJ2-1, with 7 nucleotides matching TRBD2. V lost 1 base to trimming and J lost 4 bases; unmatched junction nucleotides: 4. CDR1 and CDR2 from the germline V gene are MGHRA and YSYEKL. The CDR3 is 15 amino acids. In nucleotides, the CDR3 is TGCGCCAGCAGCCAAGTCCTAGCGGCTTACAATGAGCAGTTCTTC. Its translation is CASSQVLAAYNEQFF.

About this clonotype: One junction end disagrees with the germline gene, perhaps due to a read error. CDR3 sequence: CTSSSPQRAEQFF. The CDR3 region has the DNA TGTACCAGCAGCTCCCCACAAAGGGCCGAGCAGTTCTTC. The genes are TRBV11-3 and TRBJ2-1, with no clear D. This CDR3 spans 13 amino acids. Germline-derived CDR1 and CDR2 are SGHNT and YENEEA.

Comment on this clonotype: The conserved final phenylalanine or tryptophan is absent from the CDR3, which likely points to a read error. This rearrangement joins TRBV28 to TRBJ2-7; 7 bases agree with TRBD1. The CDR3 totals 16 residues. Germline V gene lookup returns CDR1 MDHEN and CDR2 SYDVKM. V was clipped by 4 bases and J by 3 bases; unmatched bases: 12. The CDR3 is CASSSGQTWGLYEQYS. In nucleotides, the CDR3 is TGTGCCAGCAGTTCGGGACAGACCTGGGGTCTCTACGAGCAGTACTCC.

Comment on this clonotype: One junction end disagrees with the germline gene, perhaps due to a read error. The chain combines TRBV11-2 with TRBJ2-7; TRBD2 aligns across 9 bases. The CDR3 is 15 amino acids. The germline V gene has CDR1 SGHAT and CDR2 FQNNGV. CDR3 coding DNA: TGCGCCAGCAGCACCTTAGTGGCGGGAGGGAACAAGCAGTACTTC. It yields the protein CASSTLVAGGNKQYF.

In regard to this clonotype: This may be a read error, as it is one base from a much larger clone. This chain connects TRBV5-6 to TRBJ1-4, with TRBD1 matching 10 bases. The CDR3 runs 13 residues. Germline CDR1 reads SGHDT; CDR2 reads YYEEEE. CDR3: CASGTGANEKPFF. DNA for the CDR3: TGTGCCAGCGGGACAGGGGCTAATGAAAAACCGTTTTTT. Together with reference TRBV5-6 and TRBJ1-4, the CDR3 gives the full variable domain: DAGVTQSPTHLIKTRGQQVTLRCSPKSGHDTVSWYQQALGQGPQFIFQYYEEEERQRGNFPDRFSGHQFPNYSSELNVNALLLGDSALYLCASGTGANEKPFFGSGTQLSVL.

As to this clonotype: A much larger clone is a single base away; this may be a read error. The CDR3 ends on some other residue instead of the conserved phenylalanine or tryptophan, so this is likely a read error. The chain carries TRBV6-2 or TRBV6-3 and TRBJ1-3; a weak D match, TRBD1 (5 bases). With 7 bases removed from V and 2 bases from J, the gap between germline ends came to 18 bases. The CDR3 runs 16 residues. Looked up from germline, CDR1 is MNHEY and CDR2 is SVGEGT. CDR3 region: CASNDPGPVPGNTIYL. The DNA of the CDR3 is TGTGCCAGCAACGATCCGGGGCCAGTTCCTGGAAACACCATATATTTA.

To note about this clonotype: A clone one base away is much larger, so this may be a read error. A read error is likely, as this CDR3 ends without the conserved phenylalanine or tryptophan. The CDR3 spells CASSPGGGSYEQYS. CDR3 DNA sequence: TGTGCCAGCAGTCCCGGGGGGGGCTCCTACGAGCAGTACTCC. The chain joins TRBV7-9 to TRBJ2-7; 8 nucleotides line up with TRBD2. The germline V gene encodes CDR1 SEHNR and CDR2 FQNEAQ (reference sequence). The CDR3 runs to 14 residues. The trim removed 6 bases at V and 0 bases at J, leaving 4 bases unmatched.

As concerns this clonotype: One junction end does not reproduce the germline sequence, and a read error may be involved. V and J are TRBV6-1 and TRBJ2-7, with TRBD2 matching 11 bases. The CDR3 has 16 residues. Germline CDR1 and CDR2: MNHNS and SASEGT. The CDR3: CVSSEAGTSGSYEQYF. In DNA, the CDR3 is TGTGTCAGCAGTGAAGCGGGGACTAGCGGCAGCTACGAGCAGTACTTC.

Note on this clonotype: The germline gene is not matched at one end of the junction; a read error may be the cause. The gene calls are TRBV12-3 or TRBV12-4 and TRBJ1-5; D might be TRBD1 (5 bases). This CDR3 has 15 residues. The CDR3 bases are TGTGCCGGCAGAAGGACAAGGGGCGACCATCAGCCCCAGCATTTT. This sequence encodes CAGRRTRGDHQPQHF.

In regard to this clonotype: The junction and the germline gene differ at one end; a read error may be behind it. The chain links TRBV4-2 to TRBJ2-7; 10 nucleotides line up with TRBD2. This CDR3 comprises 22 residues. Germline CDR1 LGHNA, CDR2 YNFKEQ. This CDR3 reads CGSSQVFIRLLAGLPSSYEQHF. Written as DNA, the CDR3 is TGTGGCAGCAGCCAAGTTTTCATCAGATTACTAGCGGGATTACCGAGCTCCTACGAACAGCACTTC.

In this sample, this clonotype turned up once. This chain joins TRBV6-1 and TRBJ2-6, with TRBD1 identical over 7 bases. This CDR3 spans 14 amino acids. Germline-derived CDR1 and CDR2 are MNHNS and SASEGT. V was clipped by 6 bases and J by 6 bases; unmatched bases: 5. For the CDR3, the DNA is TGTGCCAGCAGAGGGGGCTCTAAGGCCAACGTCCTGACTTTC. The encoded protein is CASRGGSKANVLTF.

The J gene is TRBJ1-6, the V gene TRBV6-1; perhaps TRBD1 as D (5 bases). V was pared by 9 bases and J by 6 bases, with 18 bases between. This CDR3 has 15 residues. Per the germline V gene, CDR1 is MNHNS and CDR2 is SASEGT. CDR3 sequence: CASNGGLGANSPLHF. The CDR3 DNA reads TGTGCCAGTAATGGGGGACTGGGAGCTAATTCACCCCTCCACTTT.

As concerns this clonotype: One end of the junction fails to match germline, which may point to a read error. The J gene is TRBJ2-5, the V gene TRBV4-1; 10 bases fit TRBD2. CDR1 is MGHRA, CDR2 YSYEKL, per germline. There are 18 residues in the CDR3. The CDR3 sequence: CVSSAPGLAKKNQETQHF. The CDR3 DNA is TGCGTCAGCAGCGCTCCGGGACTAGCGAAAAAAAACCAAGAGACCCAGCACTTC.

The V and J genes are TRBV11-2 and TRBJ1-5; 11 bases map to TRBD1. CDR3 length: 16 residues. V shed 10 bases, J shed 6 bases, and the junction held 14 bases outside the gene matches. Per the germline V gene, CDR1 is SGHAT and CDR2 is FQNNGV. CDR3 protein: CAINSGGQGASQPQHF. The CDR3 DNA reads TGTGCCATCAACTCTGGTGGACAGGGGGCGAGTCAGCCCCAGCATTTT.

This clonotype was seen more than once but under ten times. Just one base apart from a much larger clone, this may be a read error. Because the CDR3 is missing its conserved closing phenylalanine or tryptophan, this is likely a read error. In DNA, the CDR3 is TGCAGTGCTAGAGATACTAGCGGGAGCTCCTACGAGCAGTACTAC. Translation gives CSARDTSGSSYEQYY. The genes are TRBV20-1 and TRBJ2-7; 11 nucleotides match TRBD2. CDR1 is DFQATT and CDR2 is SNEGSKA in the germline V gene (reference sequence). The CDR3 runs 15 residues. The J segment lost 0 bases and the V segment lost 0 bases, leaving 1 base of the junction unmatched.

Regarding this clonotype: One end of the junction does not line up with germline, which may come from a read error. The rearrangement links TRBV11-1 to TRBJ2-1; TRBD2 matches at 9 bases. This CDR3 is built from 14 residues. Germline V gene data show CDR1 as SGHAT and CDR2 as FQDESV (reference sequence). The CDR3 DNA reads as TGTGCCAACAGCCCGCGGGAGGGCAGTTACGAGCAGTTCTTC. This translates into CANSPREGSYEQFF.

About this clonotype: At one end the junction does not follow the germline gene, possibly because of a read error. The V gene is TRBV6-2 or TRBV6-3, the J gene TRBJ2-1; 13 bases are a match to TRBD2. The CDR3 is 19 residues long. CDR1 is MNHEY, CDR2 SVGEGT, per germline. CDR3 nucleotides: TGTGCCAGCAGTTCCCAGACTAGCGGGAGGCCGCGAAGAGACAATGGGCAGTTCTTT. This translates into CASSSQTSGRPRRDNGQFF.

As regards this clonotype: One end of the junction is discordant with germline, which a read error may explain. The genes are TRBV4-1 and TRBJ2-1, with TRBD1 matching over 10 bases. The germline gives CDR1 MGHRA, CDR2 YSYEKL. This CDR3 has 15 residues. In DNA form, the CDR3 reads TGCGCCAGCAGCCATGGGACAGGGGATTGGAATGAGCAGTCCTTC. As protein: CASSHGTGDWNEQSF.

V gene TRBV6-5 combines with J gene TRBJ2-5; TRBD2 is a possible D gene (5 bases). The CDR3 runs 15 residues. The germline CDR1 and CDR2 sequences are MNHEY and SVGAGI. Trimming took 2 bases from V and 5 from J, leaving 15 bases between them. The DNA for the CDR3 is TGTGCCAGCAGTTACCCTCGGACTGGGTGGGAGACCCAGTACTTC. As protein: CASSYPRTGWETQYF.

Note on this clonotype: The junction departs from germline at one end; a sequencing error may be responsible. J is TRBJ2-1 and V is TRBV29-1; 7 nucleotides agree with TRBD2. The CDR3 totals 14 residues. Germline CDR1 SQVTM, CDR2 ANQGSEA. The CDR3 sequence is CSIDREGTYNEQFF. For the CDR3, the DNA is TGTAGCATTGATAGGGAGGGAACCTACAATGAGCAATTCTTC.

Concerning this clonotype: A much larger clone lies a single base off, so this may be a read error. The CDR3 reads CSAPTRGTDTQYF. DNA for the CDR3: TGCAGTGCTCCGACAAGGGGCACAGATACGCAGTATTTT. The gene calls are TRBV20-1 and TRBJ2-3; the D is unclear. CDR1 is DFQATT and CDR2 is SNEGSKA in the germline V gene (reference sequence). Deletions cut 5 bases from V and 1 base from J, with 10 bases between. The CDR3 runs to 13 residues.

This clonotype was counted at least ten times. The V call is TRBV28, the J call TRBJ1-6; 10 nucleotides align to TRBD1. The CDR3 is 16 residues long. Germline CDR1 MDHEN, CDR2 SYDVKM. V gave up 4 bases and J gave up 5 bases; unmatched junction bases: 5. CDR3 in amino acids: CASSSPGQGDNSPLHF. The CDR3 coding sequence is TGTGCCAGCAGTTCTCCCGGACAGGGGGATAATTCACCCCTCCACTTT. Complete variable domain (other parts from reference TRBV28 and TRBJ1-6): DVKVTQSSRYLVKRTGEKVFLECVQDMDHENMFWYRQDPGLGLRLIYFSYDVKMKEKGDIPEGYSVSREKKERFSLILESASTNQTSMYLCASSSPGQGDNSPLHFGNGTRLTVT.

The J gene is TRBJ1-6, the V gene TRBV7-9; a weak D match, TRBD1 (6 bases). The CDR3 length is 14 residues. Germline CDR1 reads SEHNR; CDR2 reads FQNEAQ (reference sequence). Trimming cost V 5 bases and J 9 bases, with 14 bases left between them. As DNA, the CDR3 is TGTGCCAGCAGCCCGGACAGAACGGGTTCACCCCTCCACTTT. As protein: CASSPDRTGSPLHF.

In its sample, this clonotype was seen once. Being one base from a much bigger clone, this may be a read error. V usage is TRBV5-1 and J usage is TRBJ2-1, with 7 bases fitting TRBD2. Germline V gene lookup returns CDR1 SGHRS and CDR2 YFSETQ. This CDR3 is 15 amino acids long. The trim removed 4 bases at V and 6 bases at J, leaving 10 bases unmatched. Here the CDR3 reads CASSPPLREGNEQFF. In DNA form, the CDR3 reads TGCGCCAGCAGCCCCCCTTTAAGGGAGGGCAATGAGCAGTTCTTC.

This chain connects TRBV29-1 to TRBJ1-2; D remains unclear. V lost 3 bases to trimming and J lost 8 bases, with 16 bases between them. The CDR3 has 13 residues. CDR1 is SQVTM, CDR2 ANQGSEA, per germline. The CDR3 sequence is CSVELRAGGGYTF. The CDR3 DNA sequence: TGCAGCGTTGAGCTAAGGGCTGGTGGAGGCTACACCTTC.

This chain joins TRBV4-1 and TRBJ1-1, with TRBD1 matching 9 bases. CDR1 is MGHRA and CDR2 is YSYEKL in the germline V gene. CDR3 length: 15 amino acids. The V gene end was trimmed by 1 base and the J gene end by 5 bases; junction bases not matched to a gene: 5. CDR3 sequence (DNA): TGCGCCAGCAGCCAAGGGACAGGGGATGGTACTGAAGCTTTCTTT. Protein: CASSQGTGDGTEAFF.

This chain links TRBV29-1 with TRBJ2-7; no firm D call. This CDR3 is built from 15 residues. The germline V gene has CDR1 SQVTM and CDR2 ANQGSEA. The V end lost 4 bases, the J end lost 5 bases, and 21 bases lay between the germline ends. The CDR3 DNA is TGCAGCGTTGGAGATCATGATTCGCCGGATGACGAGCAGTACTTC. Translation: CSVGDHDSPDDEQYF.